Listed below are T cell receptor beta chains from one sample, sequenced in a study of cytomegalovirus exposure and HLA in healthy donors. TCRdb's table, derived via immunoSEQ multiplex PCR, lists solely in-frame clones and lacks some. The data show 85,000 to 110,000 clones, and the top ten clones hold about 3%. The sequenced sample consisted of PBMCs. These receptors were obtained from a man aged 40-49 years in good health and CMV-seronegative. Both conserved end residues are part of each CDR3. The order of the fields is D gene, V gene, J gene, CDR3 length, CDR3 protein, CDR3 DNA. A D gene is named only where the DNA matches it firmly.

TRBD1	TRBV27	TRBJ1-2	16	CASSDLRTGGFYGYTF	TGTGCCAGCAGTGACCTGAGGACAGGCGGTTTCTATGGCTACACCTTC
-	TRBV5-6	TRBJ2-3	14	CASSLGRSTDTQYF	TGTGCCAGCAGCTTGGGGCGGAGCACAGATACGCAGTATTTT
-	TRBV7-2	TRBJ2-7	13	CASSLVWFYEQYF	TGTGCCAGCAGCTTAGTGTGGTTCTACGAGCAGTACTTC
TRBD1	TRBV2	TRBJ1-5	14	CASRPGQGGQPQHF	TGTGCCAGCAGGCCGGGACAGGGTGGCCAGCCCCAGCATTTT
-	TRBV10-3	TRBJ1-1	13	CAMRREMNTEAFF	TGTGCCATGAGAAGGGAGATGAACACTGAAGCTTTCTTT
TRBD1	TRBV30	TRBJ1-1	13	CAWSTGGRTEAFF	TGTGCCTGGTCTACAGGGGGGAGGACTGAAGCTTTCTTT
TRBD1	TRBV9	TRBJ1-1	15	CASSVGDRGFPGAFF	TGTGCCAGCAGCGTTGGGGACAGGGGGTTCCCCGGGGCTTTCTTT
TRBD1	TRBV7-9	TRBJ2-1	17	CASRRDRTGAGPDEQFF	TGTGCCAGCAGACGCGACAGGACAGGGGCAGGTCCTGATGAGCAGTTCTTC
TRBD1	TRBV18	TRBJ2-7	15	CASSPPGQALFEQYF	TGTGCCAGCTCACCACCGGGACAGGCTCTCTTCGAGCAGTACTTC
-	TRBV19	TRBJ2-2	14	CASSPRGAAGELFF	TGTGCCAGCTCCCCACGGGGGGCGGCCGGGGAGCTGTTTTTT
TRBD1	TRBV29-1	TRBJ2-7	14	CSVEQDRGSYEQYF	TGCAGCGTTGAACAGGACAGGGGTTCCTACGAGCAGTACTTC
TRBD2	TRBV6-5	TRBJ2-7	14	CASSSGTSPYEQYF	TGTGCCAGCAGCTCCGGGACTAGTCCCTACGAGCAGTACTTC
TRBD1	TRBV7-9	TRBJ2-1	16	CASSLVGQGALGEQFF	TGTGCCAGCAGCTTAGTGGGACAGGGGGCTCTTGGTGAGCAGTTCTTC
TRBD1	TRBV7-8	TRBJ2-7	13	CASSLDRGYEQYF	TGTGCCAGCAGCTTAGACAGGGGCTACGAGCAGTACTTC
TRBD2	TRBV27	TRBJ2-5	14	CASRLAGGGETQYF	TGTGCCAGCAGACTAGCGGGGGGAGGTGAGACCCAGTACTTC
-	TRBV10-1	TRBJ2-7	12	CASSNRSYEQYF	TGCGCCAGCAGCAACCGGAGCTACGAGCAGTACTTC
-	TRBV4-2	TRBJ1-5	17	CASSQDGRTYSNQPQHF	TGTGCCAGCAGCCAAGACGGACGGACTTATAGCAATCAGCCCCAGCATTTT
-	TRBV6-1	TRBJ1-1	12	CASTQTYTEAFF	TGTGCCAGCACACAGACCTACACTGAAGCTTTCTTT
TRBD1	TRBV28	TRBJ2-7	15	CASRPTGQGAYEQYF	TGTGCCAGCAGGCCAACCGGACAGGGAGCCTACGAGCAGTACTTC
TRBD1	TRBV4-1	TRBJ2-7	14	CASSLTGQGYEQYF	TGCGCCAGCAGTCTTACCGGACAGGGCTACGAGCAGTACTTC
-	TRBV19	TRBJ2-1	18	CASSIGLGRSSSYNEQFF	TGTGCCAGTAGTATAGGGCTGGGGCGTTCGAGCTCCTACAATGAGCAGTTCTTC
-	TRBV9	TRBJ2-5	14	CASSVGGVQETQYF	TGTGCCAGCAGCGTAGGGGGGGTCCAAGAGACCCAGTACTTC
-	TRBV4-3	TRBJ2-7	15	CASSQGRVGAYEQYF	TGCGCCAGCAGCCAGGGCAGGGTAGGGGCCTACGAGCAGTACTTC
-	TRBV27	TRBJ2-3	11	CASSRQHTQYF	TGTGCCAGCAGCCGACAACATACGCAGTATTTT
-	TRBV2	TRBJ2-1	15	CASTKLGLSYNEQFF	TGTGCCAGCACCAAATTGGGCCTATCCTACAATGAGCAGTTCTTC
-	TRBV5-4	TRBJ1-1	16	CASSILLTGRMTEAFF	TGTGCCAGCAGCATACTCCTCACAGGAAGGATGACTGAAGCTTTCTTT
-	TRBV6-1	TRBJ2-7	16	CASSEGDWRSSYEQYF	TGTGCCAGCAGTGAAGGTGATTGGAGGAGCTCCTACGAGCAGTACTTC
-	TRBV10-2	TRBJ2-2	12	CASMGSSGELFF	TGCGCCAGCATGGGGAGTTCCGGGGAGCTGTTTTTT
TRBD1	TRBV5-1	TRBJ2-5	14	CASSYGTGQETQYF	TGCGCCAGCAGCTATGGGACAGGCCAAGAGACCCAGTACTTC
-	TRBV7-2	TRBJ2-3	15	CASSSLASMTDTQYF	TGTGCCAGCAGCTCCTTGGCCAGTATGACAGATACGCAGTATTTT
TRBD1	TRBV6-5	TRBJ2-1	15	CASSWRQGRDNEQFF	TGTGCCAGCAGCTGGAGACAGGGGCGTGACAATGAGCAGTTCTTC
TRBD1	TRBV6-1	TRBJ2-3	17	CASSEFTGGLGTDTQYF	TGTGCCAGCAGTGAATTTACAGGGGGCTTGGGCACAGATACGCAGTATTTT
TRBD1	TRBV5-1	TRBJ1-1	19	CASSLDFFGTGRQNTEAFF	TGCGCCAGCAGCTTGGACTTTTTCGGGACAGGGAGACAGAACACTGAAGCTTTCTTT
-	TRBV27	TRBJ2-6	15	CASSDLGSGANVLTF	TGTGCCAGCAGTGACCTCGGGTCTGGGGCCAACGTCCTGACTTTC
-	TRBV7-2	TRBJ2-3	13	CASSRGATDTQYF	TGTGCCAGTTCTCGGGGGGCCACAGATACGCAGTATTTT
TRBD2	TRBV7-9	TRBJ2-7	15	CASSLRLAADYEQYF	TGTGCCAGCAGCCTCCGACTAGCGGCGGACTACGAGCAGTACTTC
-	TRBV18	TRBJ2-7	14	CASSPPDNSYEQYF	TGTGCCAGCTCACCACCCGACAACTCCTACGAGCAGTACTTC
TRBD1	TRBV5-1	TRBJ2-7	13	CASSIGTAYEQYF	TGCGCCAGCAGCATAGGGACAGCCTACGAGCAGTACTTC
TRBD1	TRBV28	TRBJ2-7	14	CASKRTGGSYEQYF	TGTGCCAGCAAAAGGACAGGAGGATCCTACGAGCAGTACTTC
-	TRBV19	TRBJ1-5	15	CASSIGRWTNQPQHF	TGTGCCAGTAGTATCGGCAGGTGGACAAATCAGCCCCAGCATTTT
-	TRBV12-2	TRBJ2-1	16	CASRHRASGSGNEQFF	TGTGCAAGTCGCCATAGGGCCAGCGGGAGTGGGAATGAGCAGTTCTTC
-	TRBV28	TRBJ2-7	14	CASARGGRSYEQYF	TGTGCCAGCGCGCGGGGCGGCCGCTCCTACGAGCAGTACTTC